Below, 27 T cell receptor beta chains from the same sample are listed, as sequenced in a study of beta chain features in type 1 diabetes. What these receptors recognize is not known. Study findings and constraints: Among patients with Type 1 diabetes, TCRB CDR3s were moderately but significantly shorter in every one of the four CD4+ subsets.

Isolated RNA was reverse transcribed in full, so expressed TCRB transcripts were sequenced. The assay was immunoSEQ multiplex PCR, and TCRdb's table has in-frame clones only and misses some. The data contain roughly 150,000 clones, 63% of them singletons. Material for sequencing was naive CD4+ T cells from blood. These receptors were taken from a man younger than 40 with type 1 diabetes.

The rearrangement joins TRBV30 to TRBJ1-2; D may be TRBD1 (6 bases). V was cut by 5 bases and J by 4 bases, with 11 bases left in between. CDR1 and CDR2 (germline): GTSNPN, SVGIG (reference sequence). CDR3 length: 12 amino acids. CDR3 sequence (DNA): TGTGCCTGGGGTAGGGGGAGCTATGGCTACACCTTC. Its protein is CAWGRGSYGYTF.

The chain couples TRBV6-5 to TRBJ2-7, with D tentatively TRBD1 (5 bases). V lost 6 bases to trimming and J lost 2 bases, with 11 bases between them. Looked up from germline, CDR1 is MNHEY and CDR2 is SVGAGI. There are 13 residues in the CDR3. The CDR3, as DNA: TGTGCCAGCAGCCTGACAGCTGCCTACGAGCAGTACTTC. It translates to CASSLTAAYEQYF.

V usage is TRBV6-5 and J usage is TRBJ2-1, with D tentatively TRBD1 (6 bases). Looked up from germline, CDR1 is MNHEY and CDR2 is SVGAGI. This CDR3 contains 14 residues. Between the trimmed V and J ends, which lost 10 bases and 2 bases, there was a span of 15 bases. The CDR3 loop is CATAGQLPYNEQFF. The CDR3 region has the DNA TGTGCCACCGCCGGACAGCTGCCCTACAATGAGCAGTTCTTC.

This clone occurred a few times. The chain recombines TRBV4-3 with TRBJ2-7, with D tentatively TRBD1 or TRBD2 (5 bases each). Trimming took 0 bases from V and 2 from J, leaving 8 bases between them. Germline V gene lookup returns CDR1 LGHNA and CDR2 YSLEER. The CDR3 has 14 residues. CDR3 in amino acids: CASSQDRGAYEQYF. Here the CDR3 DNA reads TGCGCCAGCAGCCAAGATCGGGGCGCCTACGAGCAGTACTTC.

The chain combines TRBV29-1 with TRBJ2-3, with a weak D call TRBD1 (5 bases). Germline-derived CDR1 and CDR2 are SQVTM and ANQGSEA. V was clipped by 6 bases and J by 1 base, with 8 bases between them. CDR3 length: 12 residues. CDR3 bases: TGCAGCGTACAACAGGGCACAGATACGCAGTATTTT. Translating gives CSVQQGTDTQYF.

The rearrangement uses TRBV9 and TRBJ2-2; TRBD1 might be the D (5 bases). This CDR3 comprises 16 residues. The V gene's germline CDR1 is SGDLS and CDR2 YYNGEE. V was cut by 4 bases and J by 6 bases, with 19 bases left in between. The CDR3 nucleotides read TGTGCCAGCAGCCCTCGAGTAGGGGCGGCGCCCGGGGAGCTGTTTTTT. Protein: CASSPRVGAAPGELFF.

The chain uses TRBV4-3 and TRBJ1-2, with 7 bases identical to TRBD1. The trim removed 4 bases at V and 2 bases at J, leaving 4 bases unmatched. The CDR3 spans 14 residues. CDR1 is LGHNA and CDR2 is YSLEER in the germline V gene. The CDR3 DNA reads as TGCGCCAGCAGCCCGGACAGGCACAACTATGGCTACACCTTC. Encoded protein: CASSPDRHNYGYTF.

This chain uses TRBV7-2 with TRBJ1-5; D unresolved. The CDR3 covers 14 residues. The germline gives CDR1 SGHTA, CDR2 FQGNSA. V was clipped by 1 base and J by 4 bases, with 8 bases between them. Here the CDR3 reads CASSLGGKNQPQHF. As DNA, the CDR3 is TGTGCCAGCAGCTTAGGGGGTAAGAATCAGCCCCAGCATTTT.

CDR3 protein: CAWNRRDTGELFF. In DNA, the CDR3 is TGTGCCTGGAATCGGCGAGACACCGGGGAGCTGTTTTTT. The V and J genes are TRBV30 and TRBJ2-2; D gene unclear. The CDR3 is 13 amino acids. The V gene lost 4 bases and the J gene lost 3 bases, with 9 bases spanning the gap. CDR1 and CDR2 from the germline V gene are GTSNPN and SVGIG (reference sequence).

This chain uses TRBV6-5 with TRBJ1-6, with D tentatively TRBD1 (5 bases). This CDR3 comprises 13 residues. Germline V gene lookup returns CDR1 MNHEY and CDR2 SVGAGI. Trimming shortened V by 2 bases and J by 8 bases, and 7 bases separated the two germline ends. The CDR3 DNA follows: TGTGCCAGCAGTTACCAGACAGATTCACCCCTCCACTTT. Amino acids: CASSYQTDSPLHF.

This clone has more than one count but fewer than ten. The chain joins TRBV7-9 to TRBJ2-3, with D perhaps matching TRBD1 (6 bases). This CDR3 has 15 amino acids. Germline-derived CDR1 and CDR2 are SEHNR and FQNEAQ (reference sequence). The V and J ends lost 1 base and 2 bases respectively, with 10 bases between them. The CDR3 protein is CASSLVAGATDTQYF. CDR3 sequence (DNA): TGTGCCAGCAGCTTAGTAGCAGGGGCCACAGATACGCAGTATTTT. Full variable domain (remainder filled in from reference TRBV7-9 and TRBJ2-3): DTGVSQNPRHKITKRGQNVTFRCDPISEHNRLYWYRQTLGQGPEFLTYFQNEAQLEKSRLLSDRFSAERPKGSFSTLEIQRTEQGDSAMYLCASSLVAGATDTQYFGPGTRLTVL.

This chain joins TRBV27 and TRBJ2-3; D gene uncertain. This CDR3 is 13 amino acids long. CDR1 MNHEY and CDR2 SMNVEV come from the germline V gene (reference sequence). Trimming left V 7 bases short and J 0 bases short, with 8 bases between. The CDR3 sequence is CASTRPSTDTQYF. The CDR3 coding sequence is TGTGCCAGCACAAGACCTAGCACAGATACGCAGTATTTT.

V usage is TRBV30 and J usage is TRBJ1-5; a possible D gene is TRBD1 (5 bases). The CDR3 length is 13 residues. Germline assignment: CDR1 GTSNPN and CDR2 SVGIG (reference sequence). V dropped 5 bases and J dropped 3 bases, with 11 bases sitting between them. This chain's CDR3 is CAWAGTLNQPQHF. In DNA, the CDR3 is TGTGCCTGGGCCGGGACTCTCAATCAGCCCCAGCATTTT.

V is TRBV29-1 and J is TRBJ1-2; D is possibly TRBD1 (6 bases). The CDR3 totals 13 residues. The germline V gene encodes CDR1 SQVTM and CDR2 ANQGSEA. V was shortened by 6 bases and J by 8 bases, with 19 bases between the two germline ends. The CDR3 DNA follows: TGCAGCGTCGCCCCCTTTAACAGGGACGGCTACACCTTC. Its protein product is CSVAPFNRDGYTF.

J is TRBJ2-2 and V is TRBV29-1, with 9 bases lining up with TRBD2. The trim removed 0 bases at V and 4 bases at J, leaving 6 bases unmatched. The CDR3 sequence is 16 residues long. Germline assignment: CDR1 SQVTM and CDR2 ANQGSEA. The DNA for the CDR3 is TGCAGCGTTGAAGAACAACTAGCGGGCTTCACCGGGGAGCTGTTTTTT. It translates to CSVEEQLAGFTGELFF.

The V and J genes are TRBV7-2 and TRBJ1-2; D perhaps matches TRBD1 (5 bases). CDR3 size: 14 residues. Trimming shortened V by 1 base and J by 4 bases, and 10 bases separated the two germline ends. The germline CDR1 and CDR2 sequences are SGHTA and FQGNSA. The CDR3 loop reads CASSLDRNGYGYTF. In DNA form, the CDR3 reads TGTGCCAGCAGCTTAGACAGGAACGGCTATGGCTACACCTTC.

This chain uses TRBV29-1 with TRBJ1-1; D gene ambiguous. Germline CDR1 reads SQVTM; CDR2 reads ANQGSEA. This CDR3 has 14 amino acids. V lost 6 bases, J lost 0 bases, and 14 bases lay in between. CDR3 amino acids: CSVSFRTMNTEAFF. CDR3 nucleotide sequence: TGCAGCGTCTCGTTCCGAACCATGAACACTGAAGCTTTCTTT.

The chain links TRBV9 to TRBJ2-1, with a tentative D call TRBD2 (5 bases). The CDR3 length is 15 residues. Per the germline V gene, CDR1 is SGDLS and CDR2 is YYNGEE. Trimming took 4 bases from V and 8 from J, leaving 19 bases between them. In DNA, the CDR3 is TGTGCCAGCAGCTCCATGGACTCGCCGCTAGATGAGCAGTTCTTC. It specifies CASSSMDSPLDEQFF.

This clone came up a few times. The genes are TRBV30 and TRBJ2-2; D perhaps matches TRBD1 (6 bases). Germline V gives CDR1 GTSNPN, CDR2 SVGIG (reference sequence). This CDR3 has 15 residues. V lost 3 bases and J 0 bases, leaving 11 bases between the germline ends. CDR3 sequence: CAWRKQGSNTGELFF. The CDR3 coding sequence is TGTGCCTGGAGAAAACAGGGATCGAACACCGGGGAGCTGTTTTTT.

The CDR3 sequence: CASSHEAGELFF. The CDR3 region has the DNA TGTGCCAGCAGCCATGAGGCCGGGGAGCTGTTTTTT. The V gene is TRBV7-9, the J gene TRBJ2-2, with unresolved D. The germline V gene has CDR1 SEHNR and CDR2 FQNEAQ (reference sequence). V was clipped by 5 bases and J by 6 bases, with 7 bases between them. CDR3 length: 12 amino acids.

This chain joins TRBV2 and TRBJ1-6; TRBD1 might be the D (5 bases). The CDR3 loop spans 15 amino acids. Germline CDR1 and CDR2: SNHLY and FYNNEI. V was shortened by 2 bases and J by 7 bases, with 12 bases between the two germline ends. In DNA, the CDR3 is TGTGCCAGCAGTGAATCCGGGGCGGACAATTCACCCCTCCACTTT. It codes for CASSESGADNSPLHF.

V gene TRBV28 combines with J gene TRBJ2-4; the D gene is possibly TRBD2 (6 bases). This CDR3 contains 13 residues. Trimming took 2 bases from V and 7 from J, leaving 9 bases between them. Germline loops: CDR1 MDHEN, CDR2 SYDVKM. The CDR3 reads CASSLGLANIQYF. CDR3 in DNA: TGTGCCAGCAGTTTAGGGCTAGCGAACATTCAGTACTTC.

Remarks on this clone: The junction differs from germline at one of its ends, possibly a read error. The V call is TRBV19, the J call TRBJ2-7; D may be TRBD1 or TRBD2 (5 bases each). Per germline, CDR1 LNHDA and CDR2 SQIVND (reference sequence). The CDR3 loop spans 8 amino acids. The CDR3 loop reads CASNGTGF. The CDR3 nucleotides are TGTGCCAGTAACGGGACCGGGTTC.

This rearrangement joins TRBV18 to TRBJ2-1; 7 nucleotides line up with TRBD1. The CDR3 is 13 amino acids. V gave up 4 bases and J gave up 5 bases; unmatched junction bases: 2. CDR1 is KGHSH and CDR2 is LQKENI in the germline V gene. In nucleotides, the CDR3 is TGTGCCAGCTCACGAGGACAGGACAATGAGCAGTTCTTC. It translates to CASSRGQDNEQFF. Looking up the rest from reference TRBV18 and TRBJ2-1 gives the full variable domain: NAGVMQNPRHLVRRRGQEARLRCSPMKGHSHVYWYRQLPEEGLKFMVYLQKENIIDESGMPKERFSAEFPKEGPSILRIQQVVRGDSAAYFCASSRGQDNEQFFGPGTRLTVL.

This clone was found a few times. For the CDR3, the DNA is TGTGCCAGCAGCTTAGTTGAAGGGGTGAGCGAGCAGTACTTC. Its translation is CASSLVEGVSEQYF. This chain connects TRBV11-2 to TRBJ2-7, with D perhaps matching TRBD1 (5 bases). Germline assignment: CDR1 SGHAT and CDR2 FQNNGV. Trimming took 1 base from V and 6 from J, leaving 13 bases between them. This CDR3 region has 14 residues.

The rearrangement links TRBV29-1 to TRBJ2-1, with D unclear. Per the germline V gene, CDR1 is SQVTM and CDR2 is ANQGSEA. The CDR3 length is 16 residues. The V end was cut by 3 bases, the J end by 7 bases, with 22 bases between. CDR3 bases: TGCAGCGTTGAGACCCTCGGTCAACCTCCTGGGAATGAGCAGTTCTTC. It encodes CSVETLGQPPGNEQFF.

This clone came up once. The chain has TRBV25-1 and TRBJ1-2; D is unresolved. The CDR3 totals 14 residues. Trimming shortened V by 6 bases and J by 2 bases, and 13 bases separated the two germline ends. The germline V gene has CDR1 MGHDK and CDR2 SYGVNS. The CDR3, as DNA: TGTGCCAGCAGAGAGTCGGAACGGAACTATGGCTACACCTTC. Translation: CASRESERNYGYTF.